A selection of T cell receptor beta chains follows, all from one sample in a study of T cell responses to AZD1222 COVID-19 vaccine. Clones were sequenced by immunoSEQ multiplex PCR, and TCRdb holds only the in-frame ones, with some missing. Among around 100,000 clones, 70% to 90% were seen once, and the ten largest hold 6.5%. The sequencing used peripheral blood, collected 28 days after the second AZD1222 dose. These receptors all come from an adult who received the AZD1222 COVID-19 vaccine. Each CDR3 is given with its conserved first and last residue. A D gene is named only where the DNA matches it firmly. Part of the rows lack a size; the others show once, few, many or a class for expanded clones.

d_call	v_call	clone_size	cdr3_length	j_call	cdr3_aa	cdr3_nt
-	TRBV19	few	18	TRBJ1-1	CASSFEGLQGLSDTEAFF	TGTGCCAGTAGTTTCGAGGGATTACAAGGGTTATCGGACACTGAAGCTTTCTTT
TRBD2	TRBV3-1/TRBV3-2	-	15	TRBJ2-1	CASRWTSGDYNEQFF	TGTGCCAGCAGATGGACTAGCGGGGACTACAATGAGCAGTTCTTC
-	TRBV11-2	-	15	TRBJ1-2	CASSPTGGGAYGYTF	TGTGCCAGCAGCCCTACTGGTGGGGGGGCCTATGGCTACACCTTC
TRBD1	TRBV7-6	few	15	TRBJ2-1	CASSLITGVNNEQFF	TGTGCCAGCAGCTTAATTACAGGGGTCAACAATGAGCAGTTCTTC
TRBD2	TRBV7-6	-	14	TRBJ2-1	CASSETSGGLQQFF	TGTGCCAGCAGCGAAACTAGCGGGGGGCTTCAGCAGTTCTTC
-	TRBV3-1/TRBV3-2	-	13	TRBJ1-3	CASSQLGGNTIYF	TGTGCCAGCAGCCAACTCGGGGGAAACACCATATATTTT
TRBD1	TRBV6-5	-	16	TRBJ1-2	CASSLGTGLINYGYTF	TGTGCCAGCAGTTTAGGGACAGGCCTTATCAACTATGGCTACACCTTC
TRBD1	TRBV19	-	14	TRBJ1-5	CASSINRGDQPQHF	TGTGCCAGTAGTATAAACAGGGGGGATCAGCCCCAGCATTTT
TRBD1	TRBV5-1	-	19	TRBJ1-1	CASSLVLGGAGKKNTEAFF	TGCGCCAGCAGCTTGGTCTTAGGGGGCGCGGGTAAAAAGAACACTGAAGCTTTCTTT
-	TRBV4-3	-	15	TRBJ1-6	CASSQDRPLGSPLHF	TGCGCCAGCAGCCAAGACAGGCCCCTGGGTTCACCCCTCCACTTT
-	TRBV6-5	few	13	TRBJ1-2	CASRPDGNYGYTF	TGTGCCAGCAGGCCGGACGGCAACTATGGCTACACCTTC
-	TRBV2	-	12	TRBJ1-1	CASTLANTEAFF	TGTGCCAGCACTCTCGCGAACACTGAAGCTTTCTTT
-	TRBV7-9	-	15	TRBJ1-4	CASSPRQAPDEKLFF	TGTGCCAGCAGCCCCCGGCAGGCCCCAGATGAAAAACTGTTTTTT
-	TRBV5-1	-	14	TRBJ2-7	CASSPSPDGLEQYF	TGCGCCAGCAGCCCGTCTCCGGACGGGCTTGAGCAGTACTTC
-	TRBV4-1	-	14	TRBJ2-7	CASSQDAQRNEQYF	TGCGCCAGCAGCCAAGATGCCCAGCGGAACGAGCAGTACTTC
-	TRBV7-2	few	15	TRBJ1-6	CASSLDSQGASALHF	TGTGCCAGCAGCTTAGACAGCCAGGGAGCATCAGCCCTCCACTTT
-	TRBV3-1/TRBV3-2	-	13	TRBJ1-2	CASSQPGIYGYTF	TGTGCCAGCAGCCAGCCGGGGATCTATGGCTACACCTTC
TRBD1	TRBV9	-	15	TRBJ1-3	CASSEQGDPGNTIYF	TGTGCCAGCAGCGAACAGGGGGACCCTGGAAACACCATATATTTT
TRBD1	TRBV7-2	-	16	TRBJ2-5	CASSLVDRGNRETQYF	TGTGCCAGCAGCTTAGTCGACAGGGGGAATCGAGAGACCCAGTACTTC
-	TRBV5-6	-	12	TRBJ1-5	CASSIINQPQHF	TGTGCCAGCAGCATAATCAATCAGCCCCAGCATTTT